This record covers a single T cell receptor (beta chain). This sample is part of a study of preoperative IRX-2 immunotherapy in early breast cancer. Indicated treatment: preoperative locoregional IRX-2 cytokine immunotherapy. Preoperative locoregional IRX-2 cytokine immunotherapy was tested in the phase Ib source study. Clones were read by immunoSEQ multiplex PCR, and TCRdb kept only the in-frame ones, dropping some. Of some 99,000 clones in the sample, 80% to 90% were seen once. Germline CDR1 LNHDA, CDR2 SQIVND (reference sequence). With 2 bases removed from V and 4 bases from J, the gap between germline ends came to 12 bases. CDR3 size: 14 residues.

The clonotype comes from a human donor with breast cancer. The chain recombines TRBV19 with TRBJ2-7, with D perhaps being TRBD1 or TRBD2 (5 bases each). The input for sequencing was tumor tissue, taken after IRX-2 immunotherapy. The CDR3 DNA reads TGTGCCAGTAGTATAACGGGGCCGGGATACGAGCAGTACTTC. It is translated as CASSITGPGYEQYF.